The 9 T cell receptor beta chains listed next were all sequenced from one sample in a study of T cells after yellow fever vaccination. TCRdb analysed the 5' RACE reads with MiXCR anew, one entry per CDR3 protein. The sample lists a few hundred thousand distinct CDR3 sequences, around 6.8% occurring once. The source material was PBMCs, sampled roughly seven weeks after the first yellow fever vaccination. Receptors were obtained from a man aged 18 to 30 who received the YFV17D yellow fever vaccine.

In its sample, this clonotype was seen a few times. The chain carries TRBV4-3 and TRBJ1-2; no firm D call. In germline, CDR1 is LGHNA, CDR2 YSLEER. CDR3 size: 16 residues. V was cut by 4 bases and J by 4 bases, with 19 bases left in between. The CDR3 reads CASSPVHFDLSYGYTF. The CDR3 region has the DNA TGCGCCAGCAGCCCCGTCCACTTTGACCTTTCCTATGGCTACACCTTC.

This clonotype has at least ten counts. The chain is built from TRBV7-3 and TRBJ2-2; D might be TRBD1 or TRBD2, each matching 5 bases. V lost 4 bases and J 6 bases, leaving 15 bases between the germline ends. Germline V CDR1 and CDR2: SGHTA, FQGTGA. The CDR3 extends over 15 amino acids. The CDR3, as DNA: TGTGCCAGCAGCTCCACGGTGGGGACGGCCGGGGAGCTGTTTTTT. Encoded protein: CASSSTVGTAGELFF.

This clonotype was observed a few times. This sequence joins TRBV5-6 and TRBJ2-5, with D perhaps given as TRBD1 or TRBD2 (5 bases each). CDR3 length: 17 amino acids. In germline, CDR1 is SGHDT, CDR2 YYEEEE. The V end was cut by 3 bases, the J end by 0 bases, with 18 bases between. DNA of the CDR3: TGTGCCAGCAGCTCTTTACGGGACCGTATGAACCAAGAGACCCAGTACTTC. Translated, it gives CASSSLRDRMNQETQYF.

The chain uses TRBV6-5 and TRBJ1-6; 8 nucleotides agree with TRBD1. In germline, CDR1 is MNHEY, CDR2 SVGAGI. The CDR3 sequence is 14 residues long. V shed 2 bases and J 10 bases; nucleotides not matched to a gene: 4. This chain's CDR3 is CASSYDRGRSPLHF. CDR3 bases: TGTGCCAGCAGTTACGACAGGGGAAGATCACCCCTCCACTTT.

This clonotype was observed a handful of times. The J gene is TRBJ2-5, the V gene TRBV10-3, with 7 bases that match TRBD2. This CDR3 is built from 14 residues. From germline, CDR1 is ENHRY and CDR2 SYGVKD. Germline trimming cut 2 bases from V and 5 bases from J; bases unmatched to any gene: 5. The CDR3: CAISEGTSVETQYF. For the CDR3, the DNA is TGTGCCATCAGTGAGGGTACTAGCGTTGAGACCCAGTACTTC.

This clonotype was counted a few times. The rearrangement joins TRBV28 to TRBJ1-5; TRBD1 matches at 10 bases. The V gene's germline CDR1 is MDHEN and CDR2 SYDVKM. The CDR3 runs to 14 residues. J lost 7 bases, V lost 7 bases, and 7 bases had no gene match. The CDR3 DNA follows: TGTGCCAGCATTCTAGGACAGGGGGGCCAGCCCCAGCATTTT. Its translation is CASILGQGGQPQHF.

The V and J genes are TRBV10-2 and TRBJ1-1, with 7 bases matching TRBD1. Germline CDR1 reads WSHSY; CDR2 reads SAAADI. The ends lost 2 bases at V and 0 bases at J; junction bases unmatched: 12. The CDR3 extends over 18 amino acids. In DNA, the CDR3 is TGCGCCAGCAGTGAGACTTTGGACAGGCCAATTATGAACACTGAAGCTTTCTTT. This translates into CASSETLDRPIMNTEAFF.

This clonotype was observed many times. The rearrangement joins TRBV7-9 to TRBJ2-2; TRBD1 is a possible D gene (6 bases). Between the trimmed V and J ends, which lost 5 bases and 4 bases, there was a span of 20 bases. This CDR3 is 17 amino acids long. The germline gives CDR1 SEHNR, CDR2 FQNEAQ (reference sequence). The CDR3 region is CASSAEDTGWSTGELFF. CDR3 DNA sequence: TGTGCCAGCAGCGCAGAGGATACAGGGTGGAGCACCGGGGAGCTGTTTTTT.

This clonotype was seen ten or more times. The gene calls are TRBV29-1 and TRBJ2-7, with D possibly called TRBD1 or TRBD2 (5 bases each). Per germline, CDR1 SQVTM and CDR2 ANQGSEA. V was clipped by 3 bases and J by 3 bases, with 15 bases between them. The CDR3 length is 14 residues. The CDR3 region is CSVDGVVGDYEQYF. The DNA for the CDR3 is TGCAGCGTTGACGGGGTGGTGGGGGACTACGAGCAGTACTTC.